This is a list of T cell receptor beta chains from one sample in a study of beta chain features in type 1 diabetes. Produced via immunoSEQ multiplex PCR; TCRdb's table is partial and in-frame only. The sample has hundreds of thousands of clones; over 11% are singletons. The source material was naive CD4+ T cells from blood. The receptors were sampled from a man between 18 and 29 years old with type 1 diabetes. The CDR3 runs from the conserved cysteine through the conserved F or W. A D gene is named only where the DNA matches it firmly. Clone sizes are given selectively: once, few, many, or a class where the clone is expanded.

clone size | J gene | D gene | V gene | CDR3 protein | CDR3 DNA
few | TRBJ1-6 | NA | TRBV30 | CAWTRGSGYNSPLHF | TGTGCCTGGACCCGAGGGTCAGGATATAATTCACCCCTCCACTTT
NA | TRBJ1-2 | NA | TRBV6-5 | CASSRGGNYGYTF | TGTGCCAGCAGTCGAGGGGGTAACTATGGCTACACCTTC
NA | TRBJ2-1 | NA | TRBV29-1 | CSVGYSGDEQFF | TGCAGCGTTGGGTATTCCGGGGATGAGCAGTTCTTC
few | TRBJ1-5 | NA | TRBV4-1 | CASSQEKGNQPQHF | TGCGCCAGCAGCCAGGAAAAGGGAAATCAGCCCCAGCATTTT
few | TRBJ2-3 | TRBD2 | TRBV9 | CASSVSQRGTSTDTQYF | TGTGCCAGCAGCGTATCCCAGCGGGGGACTAGCACAGATACGCAGTATTTT
NA | TRBJ1-2 | NA | TRBV6-5 | CASSYRQGNYGYTF | TGTGCCAGCAGTTACAGGCAGGGAAACTATGGCTACACCTTC
few | TRBJ1-2 | NA | TRBV20-1 | CSAEPVGGYTF | TGCAGTGCCGAGCCTGTAGGGGGCTACACCTTC
NA | TRBJ2-6 | TRBD1 | TRBV7-2 | CASSPQPGQLPPTF | TGTGCCAGCAGCCCACAGCCGGGACAGCTCCCCCCAACTTTC
few | TRBJ1-5 | NA | TRBV30 | CAWSKDSNQPQHF | TGTGCCTGGAGTAAGGACAGCAATCAGCCCCAGCATTTT
few | TRBJ1-6 | NA | TRBV4-2 | CASSQTEWPISPLHF | TGTGCCAGCAGCCAGACAGAATGGCCCATTTCACCCCTCCACTTT
few | TRBJ2-3 | NA | TRBV5-4 | CASSPDVWERADTQYF | TGTGCCAGCAGCCCGGACGTGTGGGAAAGGGCAGATACGCAGTATTTT
few | TRBJ1-1 | NA | TRBV19 | CASSIDRKGTELMNTEAFF | TGTGCCAGTAGTATAGATCGAAAGGGGACCGAATTAATGAACACTGAAGCTTTCTTT
NA | TRBJ1-3 | NA | TRBV2 | CASNERGLGGNTIYF | TGTGCCAGCAACGAACGGGGACTGGGTGGAAACACCATATATTTT
NA | TRBJ2-3 | NA | TRBV11-1 | CASRSTSRLGPGDTQYF | TGTGCCAGCAGGTCGACCTCTAGGCTAGGACCCGGGGATACGCAGTATTTT
few | TRBJ1-3 | NA | TRBV30 | CAWIPRSSGNTIYF | TGTGCCTGGATACCGCGGAGCTCTGGAAACACCATATATTTT
NA | TRBJ1-2 | NA | TRBV5-4 | CASSEGANYGYTF | TGTGCCAGCAGCGAAGGAGCTAACTATGGCTACACCTTC
few | TRBJ1-6 | NA | TRBV19 | CASALADSYNSPLHF | TGTGCCAGTGCGCTAGCCGACTCCTATAATTCACCCCTCCACTTT
NA | TRBJ2-5 | NA | TRBV6-1 | CASSESEVERGETQYF | TGTGCCAGCAGTGAAAGTGAGGTGGAAAGGGGAGAGACCCAGTACTTC
NA | TRBJ1-2 | NA | TRBV30 | CAWSLTVVGYTF | TGTGCCTGGAGCTTAACGGTGGTCGGCTACACCTTC
NA | TRBJ2-2 | NA | TRBV7-2 | CASSDPPRGTGELFF | TGTGCCAGCAGCGACCCCCCCCGGGGCACCGGGGAGCTGTTTTTT
NA | TRBJ2-7 | TRBD2 | TRBV14 | CASSQDGGVPPYF | TGTGCCAGCAGCCAAGATGGGGGGGTACCCCCGTACTTC
few | TRBJ2-1 | NA | TRBV7-2 | CATQFRSAYNEQFF | TGTGCCACCCAGTTCAGAAGTGCCTACAATGAGCAGTTCTTC
few | TRBJ2-1 | NA | TRBV10-2 | CASSDLDNEQFF | TGCGCCAGCAGTGACCTAGACAATGAGCAGTTCTTC
NA | TRBJ1-3 | NA | TRBV19 | CASSLETSGNTIYF | TGTGCCAGTAGTCTGGAGACCTCTGGAAACACCATATATTTT
few | TRBJ2-1 | TRBD2 | TRBV23-1 | CASSQSVRASGSSYNEQFF | TGCGCCAGCAGTCAATCGGTTCGGGCTAGCGGGAGCTCCTACAATGAGCAGTTCTTC
NA | TRBJ2-4 | NA | TRBV6-5 | CASSFTIAKNIQYF | TGTGCCAGCAGTTTCACGATAGCCAAAAACATTCAGTACTTC
NA | TRBJ2-6 | NA | TRBV7-3 | CASSLDHSGANVLTF | TGTGCCAGCAGCTTAGACCACTCTGGGGCCAACGTCCTGACTTTC
NA | TRBJ2-1 | NA | TRBV9 | CASSGGLYSYNEQFF | TGTGCCAGCAGCGGAGGCCTCTACTCTTACAATGAGCAGTTCTTC
NA | TRBJ2-4 | NA | TRBV5-4 | CASSLYDKNIQYF | TGTGCCAGCAGCTTGTACGACAAAAACATTCAGTACTTC